A single sample is the source of the 30 T cell receptor beta chains below, sequenced in a study of cytotoxic CD8 clonotypes in ibrutinib-treated CLL. The method was immunoSEQ multiplex PCR; TCRdb's version includes in-frame clones alone and lacks a portion of them. The table lists around 200,000 clones, around 70% of them singletons. The sample here was PBMCs, taken after 12 months of ibrutinib treatment. These receptors all stem from a human donor with chronic lymphocytic leukemia.

The rearrangement uses TRBV28 and TRBJ1-2; D is unclear. Trimming stripped 8 bases from V and 1 base from J, with 11 bases between. This CDR3 is built from 13 residues. Germline V gene lookup returns CDR1 MDHEN and CDR2 SYDVKM. The CDR3 DNA is TGTGCCAGCCTCCTGGGTCGTAACTATGGCTACACCTTC. It codes for CASLLGRNYGYTF.

V is TRBV5-1 and J is TRBJ2-5, with 14 bases matching TRBD2. V lost 3 bases to trimming and J lost 5 bases; unmatched junction nucleotides: 6. The germline gives CDR1 SGHRS, CDR2 YFSETQ. The CDR3 has 16 amino acids. The CDR3 here is CASSSGLAGAGETQYF. The CDR3 DNA follows: TGCGCCAGCAGCTCGGGACTAGCGGGAGCAGGGGAGACCCAGTACTTC.

A single count supports this clone. V gene TRBV6-5 combines with J gene TRBJ1-1; TRBD1 is a possible D gene (6 bases). Per germline, CDR1 MNHEY and CDR2 SVGAGI. V shed 7 bases and J shed 3 bases, with 15 bases lying between them. This CDR3 region has 14 residues. The CDR3 sequence is CASIPGGADTEAFF. The CDR3, as DNA: TGTGCCAGCATCCCTGGGGGGGCGGACACTGAAGCTTTCTTT.

The rearrangement links TRBV7-9 to TRBJ2-3, with unresolved D. V lost 5 bases, J lost 2 bases, and 14 bases lay in between. This CDR3 has 15 amino acids. In germline, CDR1 is SEHNR, CDR2 FQNEAQ (reference sequence). DNA of the CDR3: TGTGCCAGCAGCCCGAAAAGGAGATACACAGATACGCAGTATTTT. Translation: CASSPKRRYTDTQYF.

This clone was seen only once. Other DNA sequences from this sample encode an identical CDR3 as well. The chain links TRBV5-1 to TRBJ2-7; D call uncertain. Trimming cost V 0 bases and J 0 bases, with 4 bases left between them. CDR3 size: 13 residues. Germline CDR1 reads SGHRS; CDR2 reads YFSETQ. The CDR3 bases are TGCGCCAGCAGCTTGGCTTTCTCCTACGAGCAGTACTTC. It yields the protein CASSLAFSYEQYF.

V usage is TRBV5-6 and J usage is TRBJ1-4, with D possibly matching TRBD1 (5 bases). The V end was cut by 7 bases, the J end by 0 bases, with 10 bases between. The CDR3 sequence is 14 residues long. Looked up from germline, CDR1 is SGHDT and CDR2 is YYEEEE. The CDR3 loop reads CASSQGATNEKLFF. CDR3 coding DNA: TGTGCCAGCTCTCAGGGAGCAACTAATGAAAAACTGTTTTTT.

This clone was observed once. The rearrangement uses TRBV4-3 and TRBJ2-1, with D uncertain. The CDR3 runs 15 residues. Trimming removed 1 base from V and 0 bases from J, with 7 bases in between. Germline-derived CDR1 and CDR2 are LGHNA and YSLEER. CDR3 nucleotides: TGCGCCAGCAGCCAAGGAACCGACTCCTACAATGAGCAGTTCTTC. Its translation is CASSQGTDSYNEQFF.

This clone was found once. This chain uses TRBV5-1 with TRBJ1-3; 7 nucleotides agree with TRBD1. V gave up 4 bases and J gave up 3 bases; unmatched junction bases: 7. This CDR3 region has 15 residues. Germline V gene sequence: CDR1 SGHRS, CDR2 YFSETQ. CDR3 region: CASSPVDRVGNTIYF. The CDR3 bases are TGCGCCAGCAGCCCGGTTGACAGGGTTGGAAACACCATATATTTT.

CDR3 nucleotide sequence: TGTGCCAGCAGCCCGGACAGCTTTGGAGGAAACACCATATATTTT. This codes for CASSPDSFGGNTIYF. This chain uses TRBV7-2 with TRBJ1-3; maybe TRBD1 (6 bases). The germline V gene has CDR1 SGHTA and CDR2 FQGNSA. Trimming took off 5 bases at V and 4 bases at J, with 15 bases between the two ends. This CDR3 contains 15 residues.

Comments on this clone: Here the CDR3 omits its conserved ending phenylalanine or tryptophan, so a read error is the likely source. The chain uses TRBV2 and TRBJ1-2; D is undetermined. The CDR3 is made up of 13 amino acids. In germline, CDR1 is SNHLY, CDR2 FYNNEI. With 6 bases removed from V and 2 bases from J, the gap between germline ends came to 10 bases. In DNA form, the CDR3 reads TGTGCCAGCAGGAGAGACGGAAACTATGGCTACACCCTC. This translates into CASRRDGNYGYTL.

V and J are TRBV6-1 and TRBJ2-4; D is perhaps TRBD1 (6 bases). With 6 bases removed from V and 0 bases from J, the gap between germline ends came to 15 bases. The CDR3 sequence is 16 residues long. Germline V CDR1 and CDR2: MNHNS, SASEGT. As DNA, the CDR3 is TGTGCCAGCAGGGAATTACAGGGCCCAGCCAAAAACATTCAGTACTTC. Its translation is CASRELQGPAKNIQYF.

The rearrangement joins TRBV25-1 to TRBJ1-1; unclear D gene. Germline V gene lookup returns CDR1 MGHDK and CDR2 SYGVNS. The CDR3 extends over 13 amino acids. Trimming removed 4 bases from V and 1 base from J, with 7 bases in between. CDR3 region: CASSGGWNTEAFF. The CDR3, as DNA: TGTGCCAGCAGTGGGGGTTGGAACACTGAAGCTTTCTTT.

The chain combines TRBV9 with TRBJ2-3; D unclear. V lost 0 bases to trimming and J lost 8 bases, with 13 bases between them. The CDR3 is 14 amino acids. CDR1 SGDLS and CDR2 YYNGEE come from the germline V gene. This CDR3 reads CASSVEDSTTTQYF. CDR3 bases: TGTGCCAGCAGCGTAGAAGACTCCACAACTACGCAGTATTTT.

As for this clone: The same CDR3 is also encoded by other DNA sequences in this sample. V is TRBV20-1 and J is TRBJ2-7; D remains ambiguous. The germline V gene encodes CDR1 DFQATT and CDR2 SNEGSKA (reference sequence). V lost 1 base and J 3 bases, leaving 4 bases between the germline ends. This CDR3 comprises 11 residues. CDR3 nucleotide sequence: TGCAGTGCTAGAGGGGGCTACGAGCAGTACTTC. This codes for CSARGGYEQYF.

A few counts support this clone. V and J are TRBV6-6 and TRBJ1-1; 9 bases line up with TRBD1. Germline-derived CDR1 and CDR2 are MNHNY and SVGAGI (reference sequence). The CDR3 length is 14 residues. The V segment lost 2 bases and the J segment 7 bases; nucleotides outside the gene matches: 5. The CDR3 spells CASSYPGQGGEAFF. The CDR3 DNA reads as TGTGCCAGCAGTTACCCGGGACAGGGAGGTGAAGCTTTCTTT.

The chain is built from TRBV27 and TRBJ2-1; the D gene is possibly TRBD2 (6 bases). Germline V lookup: CDR1 MNHEY, CDR2 SMNVEV (reference sequence). The CDR3 spans 16 residues. Trimming stripped 0 bases from V and 5 bases from J, with 14 bases between. This chain's CDR3 is CASSLSISSEHNEQFF. As DNA, the CDR3 is TGTGCCAGCAGTTTATCGATTTCTAGCGAGCACAATGAGCAGTTCTTC.

This clone was counted at least ten times. This chain joins TRBV6-5 and TRBJ2-1; D call uncertain. Trimming stripped 7 bases from V and 0 bases from J, with 7 bases between. This CDR3 has 13 residues. Per the germline V gene, CDR1 is MNHEY and CDR2 is SVGAGI. The CDR3 protein is CASTFGSYNEQFF. Written as DNA, the CDR3 is TGTGCCAGCACCTTTGGCTCCTACAATGAGCAGTTCTTC.

The chain is built from TRBV25-1 and TRBJ1-2; maybe TRBD1 (6 bases). The CDR3 runs to 14 residues. V shed 5 bases and J shed 4 bases, with 14 bases lying between them. Looked up from germline, CDR1 is MGHDK and CDR2 is SYGVNS. The CDR3 is CASSRGLWGYGYTF. DNA for the CDR3: TGTGCCAGCAGTCGGGGGCTGTGGGGCTATGGCTACACCTTC.

This sequence joins TRBV28 and TRBJ2-7; the D gene is possibly TRBD1 (6 bases). Trimming stripped 5 bases from V and 2 bases from J, with 19 bases between. The CDR3 length is 16 residues. Germline V lookup: CDR1 MDHEN, CDR2 SYDVKM. This chain's CDR3 is CASSTNRVLLTYEQYF. Here the CDR3 DNA reads TGTGCCAGCAGTACGAACAGGGTTCTTTTAACCTACGAGCAGTACTTC. The entire variable domain, with the rest obtained from reference TRBV28 and TRBJ2-7, is as follows: DVKVTQSSRYLVKRTGEKVFLECVQDMDHENMFWYRQDPGLGLRLIYFSYDVKMKEKGDIPEGYSVSREKKERFSLILESASTNQTSMYLCASSTNRVLLTYEQYFGPGTRLTVT.

V gene TRBV14 combines with J gene TRBJ1-3, with D unresolved. This CDR3 comprises 15 residues. Trimming stripped 1 base from V and 0 bases from J, with 7 bases between. Germline V gene lookup returns CDR1 SGHDN and CDR2 FVKESK. The CDR3 loop is CASSQGAISGNTIYF. The CDR3 DNA reads as TGTGCCAGCAGCCAAGGAGCCATCTCTGGAAACACCATATATTTT. Supplemented by reference TRBV14 and TRBJ1-3, the full variable domain reads EAGVTQFPSHSVIEKGQTVTLRCDPISGHDNLYWYRRVMGKEIKFLLHFVKESKQDESGMPNNRFLAERTGGTYSTLKVQPAELEDSGVYFCASSQGAISGNTIYFGEGSWLTVV.

As regards this clone: Other DNA sequences in the sample encode the same CDR3. This sequence joins TRBV18 and TRBJ2-5; D gene unclear. From germline, CDR1 is KGHSH and CDR2 LQKENI. The V gene lost 3 bases and the J gene lost 5 bases, with 4 bases spanning the gap. The CDR3 runs 11 residues. The CDR3 region is CASSPSETQYF. CDR3 in DNA: TGTGCCAGCTCACCTTCGGAGACCCAGTACTTC. The whole variable domain, remainder taken from reference TRBV18 and TRBJ2-5, is NAGVMQNPRHLVRRRGQEARLRCSPMKGHSHVYWYRQLPEEGLKFMVYLQKENIIDESGMPKERFSAEFPKEGPSILRIQQVVRGDSAAYFCASSPSETQYFGPGTRLLVL.

The gene calls are TRBV2 and TRBJ2-2, with a possible D match to TRBD1 (6 bases). V lost 3 bases and J lost 5, with 13 bases in between. Per germline, CDR1 SNHLY and CDR2 FYNNEI. The CDR3 has 15 residues. The CDR3 spells CASSEEGGRTGELFF. The CDR3 nucleotides are TGTGCCAGCAGTGAGGAAGGGGGAAGGACCGGGGAGCTGTTTTTT.

The J gene is TRBJ2-3, the V gene TRBV9; D gene unclear. Trimming removed 2 bases from V and 2 bases from J, with 9 bases in between. This CDR3 comprises 14 residues. CDR1 SGDLS and CDR2 YYNGEE come from the germline V gene. The CDR3 protein is CASSVTSATDTQYF. In nucleotides, the CDR3 is TGTGCCAGCAGCGTTACATCTGCCACAGATACGCAGTATTTT. The variable domain in full, completed from reference TRBV9 and TRBJ2-3, reads DSGVTQTPKHLITATGQRVTLRCSPRSGDLSVYWYQQSLDQGLQFLIQYYNGEERAKGNILERFSAQQFPDLHSELNLSSLELGDSALYFCASSVTSATDTQYFGPGTRLTVL.

The chain combines TRBV9 with TRBJ2-2, with D perhaps TRBD1 (5 bases). V was pared by 5 bases and J by 0 bases, with 8 bases between. CDR1 and CDR2 (germline): SGDLS, YYNGEE. CDR3 length: 14 amino acids. CDR3 residues: CASRGQPNTGELFF. CDR3 sequence (DNA): TGTGCCAGCAGGGGGCAGCCGAACACCGGGGAGCTGTTTTTT.

The J gene is TRBJ1-5, the V gene TRBV2, with TRBD1 matching 7 bases. The CDR3 length is 17 residues. The germline gives CDR1 SNHLY, CDR2 FYNNEI. The V gene end was trimmed by 3 bases and the J gene end by 5 bases; junction bases not matched to a gene: 13. CDR3 in amino acids: CASSESVGTADDQPQHF. The CDR3 region has the DNA TGTGCCAGCAGTGAGTCTGTCGGGACAGCGGATGATCAGCCCCAGCATTTT.

This sequence joins TRBV9 and TRBJ1-4; tentative D call: TRBD1 (5 bases). The CDR3 runs to 13 residues. The germline V gene encodes CDR1 SGDLS and CDR2 YYNGEE. Trimming left V 4 bases short and J 14 bases short, with 18 bases between. CDR3 nucleotides: TGTGCCAGCAGCCCCCACCTGGGCGGGGGGCTGTTTTTT. The encoded protein is CASSPHLGGGLFF.

This chain links TRBV9 with TRBJ1-1; D perhaps matches TRBD1 (6 bases). Germline V lookup: CDR1 SGDLS, CDR2 YYNGEE. This CDR3 contains 13 residues. V lost 2 bases and J 6 bases, leaving 11 bases between the germline ends. CDR3: CASSVRDISEAFF. CDR3 DNA: TGTGCCAGCAGCGTCCGGGACATCTCTGAAGCTTTCTTT.

This clone was seen a handful of times. The V call is TRBV9, the J call TRBJ2-7, with 11 bases lining up with TRBD1. This CDR3 is 15 amino acids long. The V gene's germline CDR1 is SGDLS and CDR2 YYNGEE. V was pared by 0 bases and J by 4 bases, with 3 bases of the junction left unmatched. CDR3 DNA: TGTGCCAGCAGCGTAGGATGGGACAGGGGGTACGAGCAGTACTTC. This encodes CASSVGWDRGYEQYF.

The CDR3 region is CASSPDSQRGYTF. Written as DNA, the CDR3 is TGTGCCAGCAGCCCGGACAGCCAACGAGGCTACACCTTC. The V gene is TRBV7-3, the J gene TRBJ1-2, with D possibly being TRBD1 (6 bases). Germline CDR1 SGHTA, CDR2 FQGTGA. The CDR3 runs to 13 residues. The V end was cut by 5 bases, the J end by 8 bases, with 15 bases between.

This clone occurred a few times. The chain is built from TRBV29-1 and TRBJ1-1; 7 nucleotides agree with TRBD1. Trimming cost V 1 base and J 6 bases; bases outside gene matches: 8. The length of the CDR3 is 14 residues. CDR1 is SQVTM, CDR2 ANQGSEA, per germline. The CDR3 is CSVEVQDRRPEAFF. CDR3 nucleotides: TGCAGCGTTGAAGTTCAGGACAGGCGACCTGAAGCTTTCTTT. The full variable domain, its missing parts supplied by reference TRBV29-1 and TRBJ1-1, is SAVISQKPSRDICQRGTSLTIQCQVDSQVTMMFWYRQQPGQSLTLIATANQGSEATYESGFVIDKFPISRPNLTFSTLTVSNMSPEDSSIYLCSVEVQDRRPEAFFGQGTRLTVV.